Listed below are T cell receptor beta chains from one sample, sequenced in a study of Graves' ophthalmopathy and Graves' hyperthyroidism. TCRdb used MiXCR to reprocess the multiplex PCR reads, holding one entry per CDR3 protein. This sample yields about 1.2 million distinct CDR3 sequences, of which about 38% are seen a single time; 11% belongs to the top ten. The sample taken for sequencing was peripheral blood or thyroid tissue (not recorded which). These receptors all come from an adult man with Graves' hyperthyroidism. Each CDR3 is given with its conserved first and last residue. Each record gives: D gene, J gene, clone size, V gene, CDR3 DNA, CDR3 protein. A D gene is named only where the DNA matches it firmly. Clone size is not always given. Where it is, it says once, few, many or a class for expanded clones.

d_gene: NA
j_gene: TRBJ2-3
abundance: few
v_gene: TRBV5-1
CDR3nt: TGCGCCAGCAGCTTGGGTACATCCCCCAGCACAGATACGCAGTATTTT
CDR3aa: CASSLGTSPSTDTQYF

d_gene: NA
j_gene: TRBJ2-7
abundance: few
v_gene: TRBV10-2
CDR3nt: TGCGCCAGCAGTACGGACGGAACCTACGAGCAGTACTTC
CDR3aa: CASSTDGTYEQYF

d_gene: NA
j_gene: TRBJ2-7
abundance: NA
v_gene: TRBV25-1
CDR3nt: TGTGCCAGCAGTGGCCCCTCCCAGCCCCGACAGGCAAGCGAGCAGTACTTC
CDR3aa: CASSGPSQPRQASEQYF

d_gene: NA
j_gene: TRBJ2-7
abundance: few
v_gene: TRBV7-2
CDR3nt: TGTGCCAGCAGCTTAAGCTACAGTGAGCTCTTCCCCTACGAGCAGTACTTC
CDR3aa: CASSLSYSELFPYEQYF

d_gene: NA
j_gene: TRBJ1-5
abundance: many
v_gene: TRBV12-3/TRBV12-4
CDR3nt: TGTGCCAGCAGAACAGAACACAATCAGCCCCAGCATTTT
CDR3aa: CASRTEHNQPQHF

d_gene: TRBD2
j_gene: TRBJ2-5
abundance: NA
v_gene: TRBV12-3/TRBV12-4
CDR3nt: TGTGCCAGCAGAAGTAGCGGGGAGGGAGAGACCCAGTACTTC
CDR3aa: CASRSSGEGETQYF

d_gene: TRBD1
j_gene: TRBJ2-7
abundance: many
v_gene: TRBV20-1
CDR3nt: TGCAGTGCTCTAGGGGGCTCAACCTACGAGCAGTACTTC
CDR3aa: CSALGGSTYEQYF

d_gene: NA
j_gene: TRBJ1-2
abundance: few
v_gene: TRBV3-1
CDR3nt: TGTGCCAGCAGATCAACTGCCACCTATGGCTACACCTTC
CDR3aa: CASRSTATYGYTF

d_gene: NA
j_gene: TRBJ1-1
abundance: NA
v_gene: TRBV20-1
CDR3nt: TGCAGTGCTAGAGATTCGTCGACCGATGAAGCTTTCTTT
CDR3aa: CSARDSSTDEAFF

d_gene: TRBD1
j_gene: TRBJ1-1
abundance: NA
v_gene: TRBV29-1
CDR3nt: TGCAGCGCGCAGGGGGTGGGCACTGAAGCTTTCTTT
CDR3aa: CSAQGVGTEAFF